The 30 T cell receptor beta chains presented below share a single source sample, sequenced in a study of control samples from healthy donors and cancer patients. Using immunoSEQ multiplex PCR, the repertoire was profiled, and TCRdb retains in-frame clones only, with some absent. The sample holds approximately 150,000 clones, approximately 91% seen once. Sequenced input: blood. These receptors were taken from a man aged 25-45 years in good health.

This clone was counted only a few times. The CDR3 protein is CASSIGTSGANEQFF. The CDR3 region has the DNA TGTGCCAGTAGTATAGGGACTAGCGGTGCCAATGAGCAGTTCTTC. This sequence joins TRBV19 and TRBJ2-1, with 10 bases fitting TRBD2. CDR3 length: 15 residues. The ends lost 1 base at V and 6 bases at J; junction bases unmatched: 3. Germline V gene sequence: CDR1 LNHDA, CDR2 SQIVND (reference sequence). Filled out from reference TRBV19 and TRBJ2-1, the complete variable domain reads DGGITQSPKYLFRKEGQNVTLSCEQNLNHDAMYWYRQDPGQGLRLIYYSQIVNDFQKGDIAEGYSVSREKKESFPLTVTSAQKNPTAFYLCASSIGTSGANEQFFGPGTRLTVL.

DNA for the CDR3: TGTGCCAGCTCACCACCGGCAGGGGGTAGTTCAGGCTATGGCTACACCTTC. Translation: CASSPPAGGSSGYGYTF. The chain links TRBV18 to TRBJ1-2; TRBD1 agrees at 7 bases. Germline V lookup: CDR1 KGHSH, CDR2 LQKENI. The CDR3 contains 17 residues. The trim removed 0 bases at V and 4 bases at J, leaving 11 bases unmatched.

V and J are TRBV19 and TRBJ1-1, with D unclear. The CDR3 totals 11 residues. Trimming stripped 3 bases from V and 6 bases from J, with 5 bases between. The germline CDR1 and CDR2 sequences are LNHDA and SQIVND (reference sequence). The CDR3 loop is CASSMAAEAFF. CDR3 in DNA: TGTGCCAGTAGTATGGCGGCTGAAGCTTTCTTT.

The CDR3 nucleotides are TGTGCCAGCAAATCCGCGAGTACCACCGGGGAGCTGTTTTTT. Its translation: CASKSASTTGELFF. This chain connects TRBV28 to TRBJ2-2; D ambiguous. This CDR3 comprises 14 residues. CDR1 is MDHEN, CDR2 SYDVKM, per germline. V dropped 7 bases and J dropped 4 bases, with 13 bases sitting between them. Based on the CDR3 plus reference TRBV28 and TRBJ2-2, the full variable domain is DVKVTQSSRYLVKRTGEKVFLECVQDMDHENMFWYRQDPGLGLRLIYFSYDVKMKEKGDIPEGYSVSREKKERFSLILESASTNQTSMYLCASKSASTTGELFFGEGSRLTVL.

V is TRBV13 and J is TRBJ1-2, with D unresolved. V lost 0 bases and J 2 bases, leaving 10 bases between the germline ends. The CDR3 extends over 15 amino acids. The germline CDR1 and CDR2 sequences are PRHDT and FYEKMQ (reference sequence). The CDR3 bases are TGTGCCAGCAGCTTAGGAGGGCGATCCAACTATGGCTACACCTTC. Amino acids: CASSLGGRSNYGYTF.

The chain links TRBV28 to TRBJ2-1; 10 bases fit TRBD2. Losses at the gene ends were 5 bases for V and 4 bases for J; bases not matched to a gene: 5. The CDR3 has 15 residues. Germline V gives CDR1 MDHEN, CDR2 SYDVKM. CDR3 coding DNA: TGTGCCAGCAGTCCCCAGCGGGGGGGGTACAATGAGCAGTTCTTC. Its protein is CASSPQRGGYNEQFF.

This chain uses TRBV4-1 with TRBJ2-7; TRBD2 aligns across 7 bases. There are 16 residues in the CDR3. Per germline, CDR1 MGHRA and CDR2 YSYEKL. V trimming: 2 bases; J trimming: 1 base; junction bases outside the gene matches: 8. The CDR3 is CASSQTAGGGSYEQYF. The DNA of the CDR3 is TGCGCCAGCAGCCAAACCGCTGGGGGGGGTTCCTACGAGCAGTACTTC.

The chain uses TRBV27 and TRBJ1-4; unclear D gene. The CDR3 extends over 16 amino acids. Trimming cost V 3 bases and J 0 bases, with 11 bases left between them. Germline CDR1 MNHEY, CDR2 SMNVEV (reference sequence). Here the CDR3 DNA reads TGTGCCAGCAGTTTCTATGGGTGGGCAACTAATGAAAAACTGTTTTTT. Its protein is CASSFYGWATNEKLFF.

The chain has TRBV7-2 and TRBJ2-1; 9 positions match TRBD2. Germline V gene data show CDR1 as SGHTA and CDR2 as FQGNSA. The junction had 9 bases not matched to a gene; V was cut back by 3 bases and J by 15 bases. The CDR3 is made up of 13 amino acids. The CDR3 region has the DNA TGTGCCAGCAGCTTGGCGCTAGCGGGGAATCCGTTCTTC. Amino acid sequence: CASSLALAGNPFF.

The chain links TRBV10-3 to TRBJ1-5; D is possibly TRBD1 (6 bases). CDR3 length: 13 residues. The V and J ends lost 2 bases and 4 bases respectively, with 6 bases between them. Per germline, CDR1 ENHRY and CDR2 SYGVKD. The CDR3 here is CAISETGNQPQHF. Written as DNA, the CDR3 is TGTGCCATCAGTGAGACAGGGAATCAGCCCCAGCATTTT.

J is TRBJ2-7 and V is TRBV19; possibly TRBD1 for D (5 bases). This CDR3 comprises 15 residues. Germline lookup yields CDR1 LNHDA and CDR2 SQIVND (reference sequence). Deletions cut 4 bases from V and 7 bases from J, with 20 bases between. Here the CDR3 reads CASSRDSFPSREQYF. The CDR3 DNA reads TGTGCCAGTAGTAGAGACAGTTTTCCCTCGCGGGAGCAGTACTTC.

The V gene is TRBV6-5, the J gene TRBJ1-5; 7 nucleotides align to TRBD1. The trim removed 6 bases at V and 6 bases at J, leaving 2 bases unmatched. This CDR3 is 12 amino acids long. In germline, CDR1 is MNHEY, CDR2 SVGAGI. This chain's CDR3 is CASRTGLQPQHF. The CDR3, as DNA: TGTGCCAGCAGGACAGGGCTTCAGCCCCAGCATTTT.

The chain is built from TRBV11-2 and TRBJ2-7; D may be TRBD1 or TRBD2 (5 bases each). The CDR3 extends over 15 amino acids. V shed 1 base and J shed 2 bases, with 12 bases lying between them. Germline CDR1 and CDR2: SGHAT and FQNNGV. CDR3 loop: CASSLARGPAYEQYF. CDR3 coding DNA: TGTGCCAGCAGCTTAGCACGGGGACCGGCCTACGAGCAGTACTTC.

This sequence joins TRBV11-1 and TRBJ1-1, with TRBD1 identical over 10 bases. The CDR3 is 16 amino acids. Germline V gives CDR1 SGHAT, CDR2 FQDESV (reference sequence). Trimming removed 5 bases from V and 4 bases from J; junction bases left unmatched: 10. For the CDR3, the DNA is TGTGCCAGCAGCCCCCGGGACAGGGGTGTAGGCACTGAAGCTTTCTTT. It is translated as CASSPRDRGVGTEAFF. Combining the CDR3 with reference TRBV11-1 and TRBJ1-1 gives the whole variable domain EAEVAQSPRYKITEKSQAVAFWCDPISGHATLYWYRQILGQGPELLVQFQDESVVDDSQLPKDRFSAERLKGVDSTLKIQPAELGDSAMYLCASSPRDRGVGTEAFFGQGTRLTVV.

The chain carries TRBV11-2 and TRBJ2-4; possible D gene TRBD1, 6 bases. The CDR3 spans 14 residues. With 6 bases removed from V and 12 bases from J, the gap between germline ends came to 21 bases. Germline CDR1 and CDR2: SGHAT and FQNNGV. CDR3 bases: TGTGCCAGCAGTCATCCGATCTTCACAGGGACTCAGTACTTC. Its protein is CASSHPIFTGTQYF.

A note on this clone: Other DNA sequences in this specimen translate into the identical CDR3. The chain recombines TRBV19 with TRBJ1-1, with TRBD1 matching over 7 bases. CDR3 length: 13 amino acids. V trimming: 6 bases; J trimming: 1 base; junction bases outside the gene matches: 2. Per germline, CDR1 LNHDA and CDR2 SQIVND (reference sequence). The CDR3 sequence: CASSRQGNTEAFF. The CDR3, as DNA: TGTGCCAGTAGCAGACAGGGGAACACTGAAGCTTTCTTT.

The CDR3 protein is CASSGGAWDTQYF. CDR3 nucleotides: TGTGCCAGTAGCGGGGGGGCATGGGATACGCAGTATTTT. The chain is built from TRBV19 and TRBJ2-3, with TRBD2 identical over 8 bases. J gave up 6 bases and V 6 bases, and 5 bases lay outside the gene matches. The CDR3 runs 13 residues. The germline V gene has CDR1 LNHDA and CDR2 SQIVND (reference sequence).

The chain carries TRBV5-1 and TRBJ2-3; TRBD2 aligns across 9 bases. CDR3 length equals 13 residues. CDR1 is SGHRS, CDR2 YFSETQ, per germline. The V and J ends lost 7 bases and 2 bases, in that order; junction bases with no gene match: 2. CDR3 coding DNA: TGCGCCAGCGCTAGCGGGACCACAGATACGCAGTATTTT. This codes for CASASGTTDTQYF.

The CDR3 loop reads CASRGDSGNTIYF. CDR3 nucleotide sequence: TGTGCCAGCAGGGGCGACTCTGGAAACACCATATATTTT. V is TRBV25-1 and J is TRBJ1-3; the D is unclear. Between the trimmed V and J ends, which lost 6 bases and 0 bases, there was a span of 6 bases. There are 13 residues in the CDR3. Germline loops: CDR1 MGHDK, CDR2 SYGVNS.

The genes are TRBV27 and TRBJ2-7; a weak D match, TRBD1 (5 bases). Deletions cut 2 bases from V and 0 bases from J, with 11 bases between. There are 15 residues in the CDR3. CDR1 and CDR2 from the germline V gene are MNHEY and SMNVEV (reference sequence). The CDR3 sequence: CASSLAGAFSYEQYF. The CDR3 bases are TGTGCCAGCAGTTTAGCTGGGGCCTTCTCCTACGAGCAGTACTTC.

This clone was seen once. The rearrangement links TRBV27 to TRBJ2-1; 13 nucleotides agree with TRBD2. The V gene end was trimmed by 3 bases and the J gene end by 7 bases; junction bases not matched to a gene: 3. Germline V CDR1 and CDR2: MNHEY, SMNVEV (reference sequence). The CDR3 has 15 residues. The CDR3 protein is CASSLLTSGGNEQFF. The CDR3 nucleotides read TGTGCCAGCAGTTTGTTGACTAGCGGGGGGAATGAGCAGTTCTTC.

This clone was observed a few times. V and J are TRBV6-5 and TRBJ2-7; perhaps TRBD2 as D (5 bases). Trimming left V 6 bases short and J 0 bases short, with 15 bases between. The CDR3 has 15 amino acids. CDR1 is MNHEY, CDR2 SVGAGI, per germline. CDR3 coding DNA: TGTGCCAGCAGGACCGGGGTGAGGAGCTCCTACGAGCAGTACTTC. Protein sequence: CASRTGVRSSYEQYF.

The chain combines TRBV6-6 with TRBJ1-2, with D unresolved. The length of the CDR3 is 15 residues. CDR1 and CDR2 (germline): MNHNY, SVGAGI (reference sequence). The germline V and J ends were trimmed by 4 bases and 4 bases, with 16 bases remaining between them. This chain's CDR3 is CASSSNLGEGYGYTF. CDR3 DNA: TGTGCCAGCAGTTCCAACCTTGGGGAGGGCTATGGCTACACCTTC.

The CDR3 region is CASSLVRTAGGYNQPQHF. In nucleotides, the CDR3 is TGTGCCAGCAGCTTAGTCAGGACGGCAGGGGGTTACAATCAGCCCCAGCATTTT. The chain employs TRBV13 and TRBJ1-5; 7 nucleotides match TRBD1. Germline CDR1 reads PRHDT; CDR2 reads FYEKMQ (reference sequence). The CDR3 runs to 18 residues. V dropped 1 base and J dropped 3; count of bases not matched to a gene: 12.

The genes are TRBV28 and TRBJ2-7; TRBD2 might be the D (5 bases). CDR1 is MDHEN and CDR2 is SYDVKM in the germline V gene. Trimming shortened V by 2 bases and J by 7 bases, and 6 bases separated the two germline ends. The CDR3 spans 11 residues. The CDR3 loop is CASSLRREQYF. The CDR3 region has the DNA TGTGCCAGCAGTTTACGGAGGGAGCAGTACTTC. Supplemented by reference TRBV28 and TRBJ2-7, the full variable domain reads DVKVTQSSRYLVKRTGEKVFLECVQDMDHENMFWYRQDPGLGLRLIYFSYDVKMKEKGDIPEGYSVSREKKERFSLILESASTNQTSMYLCASSLRREQYFGPGTRLTVT.

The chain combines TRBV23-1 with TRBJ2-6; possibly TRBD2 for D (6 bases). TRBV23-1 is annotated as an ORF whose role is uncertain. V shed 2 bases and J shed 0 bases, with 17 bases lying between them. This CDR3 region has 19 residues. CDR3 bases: TGCGCCAGCAGTCAAGGGGGGTTAGGGTCCTTCTCTGGGGCCAACGTCCTGACTTTC. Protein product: CASSQGGLGSFSGANVLTF.

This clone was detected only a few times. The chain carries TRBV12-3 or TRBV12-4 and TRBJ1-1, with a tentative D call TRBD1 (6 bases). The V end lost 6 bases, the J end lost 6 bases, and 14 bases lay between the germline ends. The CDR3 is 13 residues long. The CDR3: CASRTREGAEAFF. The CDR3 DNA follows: TGTGCCAGCAGGACCAGGGAGGGGGCTGAAGCTTTCTTT.

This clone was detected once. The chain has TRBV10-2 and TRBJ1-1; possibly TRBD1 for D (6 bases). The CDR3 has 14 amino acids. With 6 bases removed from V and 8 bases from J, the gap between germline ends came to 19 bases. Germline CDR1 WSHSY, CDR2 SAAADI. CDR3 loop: CASSPGEQGPEAFF. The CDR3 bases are TGCGCCAGCAGCCCCGGGGAACAGGGACCAGAAGCTTTCTTT.

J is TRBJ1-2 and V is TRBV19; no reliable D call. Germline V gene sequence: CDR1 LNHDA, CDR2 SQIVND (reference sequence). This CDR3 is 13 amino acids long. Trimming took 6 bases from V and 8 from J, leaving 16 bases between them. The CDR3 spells CASSATDTGGYTF. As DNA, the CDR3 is TGTGCCAGTAGCGCTACAGACACGGGCGGCTACACCTTC.

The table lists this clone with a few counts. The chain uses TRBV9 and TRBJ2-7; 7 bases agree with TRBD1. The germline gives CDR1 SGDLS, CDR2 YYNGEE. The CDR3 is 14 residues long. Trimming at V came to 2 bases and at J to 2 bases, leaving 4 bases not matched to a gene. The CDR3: CASSVGTATYEQYF. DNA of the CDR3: TGTGCCAGCAGCGTTGGGACAGCTACCTACGAGCAGTACTTC.